This TCR beta chain was identified in a study of cytomegalovirus exposure and HLA in healthy donors. Overall study findings and caveats: The study recorded some 160 TCR beta chains that were cytomegalovirus-associated.

The germline V and J ends were trimmed by 6 bases and 3 bases, with 12 bases remaining between them. The CDR3 has 14 amino acids. Germline CDR1 is LGHNA and CDR2 is YSLEER. The PCR ran on 60 Vbeta and 13 Jbeta primers. Libraries were prepared by immunoSEQ multiplex PCR; TCRdb keeps only in-frame clonotypes and omits some of them. The data contain about 140,000 clones, around four fifths of them singletons. Remarks on this clone: Antigen: not known.

The chain combines TRBV4-3 with TRBJ1-3, with a weak D call TRBD1 (5 bases). The specimen was PBMCs. This TCR was sampled from a woman aged 55-69 years in good health and CMV-seropositive. CDR3 region: CASSPRENGNTIYF. DNA for the CDR3: TGCGCCAGCAGTCCCAGGGAAAATGGAAACACCATATATTTT.